These 7 T cell receptor beta chains came from one sample sequenced in a study of T-cell memory formation after mild COVID-19. TCRdb called the 5' RACE reads again in MiXCR, with one record for every CDR3 protein. The sample has about 340,000 distinct CDR3 sequences; 20% are singletons. The source material was PBMCs or a T cell subset sorted from them (not recorded which). The source is a man younger than 30 who had mild COVID-19 (a few samples of this study predate the infection). Cell type and time point are not known.

This clonotype was detected ten times or more. The chain uses TRBV6-2 or TRBV6-3 and TRBJ2-1; D assignment may be TRBD1 or TRBD2 (6 bases each). Germline V gene data show CDR1 as MNHEY and CDR2 as SVGEGT. The CDR3 runs to 14 residues. Trimming left V 4 bases short and J 6 bases short, with 13 bases between. The CDR3 nucleotides are TGTGCCAGCAGTTCAACGAGGGGGGTCAATGAGCAGTTCTTC. Its protein is CASSSTRGVNEQFF.

The chain employs TRBV7-6 and TRBJ1-3; tentative D call: TRBD1 (5 bases). In germline, CDR1 is SGHVS, CDR2 FNYEAQ. This CDR3 comprises 16 residues. The V gene lost 5 bases and the J gene lost 7 bases, with 21 bases spanning the gap. DNA of the CDR3: TGTGCCAGCAGCCTAGAGGGGTTCACTTCTGAGAACACCATATATTTT. Translated, it gives CASSLEGFTSENTIYF.

This clonotype came up a few times. The V and J genes are TRBV15 and TRBJ2-1; no clear D. The V gene lost 0 bases and the J gene lost 0 bases, with 6 bases spanning the gap. Germline CDR1 reads LNHNV; CDR2 reads YYDKDF (reference sequence). The CDR3 spans 15 residues. CDR3 region: CATSRDRSSYNEQFF. The CDR3 bases are TGTGCCACCAGCAGAGACAGGAGCTCCTACAATGAGCAGTTCTTC.

The chain joins TRBV7-2 to TRBJ1-5; no clear D. CDR3 length equals 13 residues. Germline V gene lookup returns CDR1 SGHTA and CDR2 FQGNSA. V was shortened by 8 bases and J by 0 bases, with 8 bases between the two germline ends. CDR3 region: CASCLTSNQPQHF. The CDR3 nucleotides read TGTGCCAGCTGCCTCACTAGCAATCAGCCCCAGCATTTT.

This clonotype was recorded a few times. CDR3 sequence reads: CASSQRDISNQPQHF. CDR3 nucleotides: TGCGCCAGCAGCCAAAGGGACATTAGCAATCAGCCCCAGCATTTT. V and J are TRBV4-1 and TRBJ1-5, with D perhaps TRBD1 (6 bases). Germline-derived CDR1 and CDR2 are MGHRA and YSYEKL. The CDR3 has 15 amino acids. Trimming cost V 2 bases and J 0 bases, with 8 bases left between them.

V usage is TRBV11-2 and J usage is TRBJ2-7; D is possibly TRBD1 (5 bases). V was pared by 5 bases and J by 4 bases, with 9 bases between. The CDR3 covers 12 residues. CDR1 is SGHAT, CDR2 FQNNGV, per germline. Here the CDR3 DNA reads TGTGCCAGCAGCCCAGGGTTTTACGAGCAGTACTTC. It translates to CASSPGFYEQYF.

V gene TRBV4-1 combines with J gene TRBJ2-3; D not resolved. The CDR3 extends over 15 amino acids. Germline lookup yields CDR1 MGHRA and CDR2 YSYEKL. Trimming stripped 1 base from V and 4 bases from J, with 12 bases between. This CDR3 reads CASSQGASISDTQYF. In DNA, the CDR3 is TGCGCCAGCAGCCAAGGAGCGAGTATCTCAGATACGCAGTATTTT.